The sequence of this TCR beta chain was determined in a study of response to subunit inactivated influenza vaccine. Study-level results: With each seasonal influenza vaccination, the authors suggested, few new T cells are recruited.

A single record per CDR3 protein comes from TCRdb applying MiXCR to the RT-PCR reads. The profile shows more than 700,000 distinct CDR3 sequences, about 20% of them singletons. Note on this clonotype: What it binds is not known.

The sequenced sample was PBMCs from blood, obtained more than 4 days after vaccination. The TCR sequence derives from a man between 45 and 60 years old who received an inactivated influenza vaccine.

CDR3: CASSPFLGGELFF. CDR3 coding DNA: TGTGCCAGCAGCCCCTTCTTGGGCGGGGAGCTGTTTTTT. The chain is built from TRBV6-1 and TRBJ2-2, with no clear D. The CDR3 has 13 amino acids. V was cut by 6 bases and J by 7 bases, with 12 bases left in between. Germline CDR1 reads MNHNS; CDR2 reads SASEGT.